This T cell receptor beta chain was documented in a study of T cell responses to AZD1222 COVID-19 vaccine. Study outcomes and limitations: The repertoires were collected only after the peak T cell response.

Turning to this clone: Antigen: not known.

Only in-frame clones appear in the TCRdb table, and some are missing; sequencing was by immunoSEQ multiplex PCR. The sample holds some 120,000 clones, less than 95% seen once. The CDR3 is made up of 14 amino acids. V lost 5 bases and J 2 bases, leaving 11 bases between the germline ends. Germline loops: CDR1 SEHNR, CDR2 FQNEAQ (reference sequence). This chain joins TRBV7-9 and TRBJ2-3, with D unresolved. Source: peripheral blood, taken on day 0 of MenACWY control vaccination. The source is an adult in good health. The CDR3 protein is CASSRVVPTDTQYF. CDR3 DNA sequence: TGTGCCAGCAGCCGCGTGGTGCCCACAGATACGCAGTATTTT.